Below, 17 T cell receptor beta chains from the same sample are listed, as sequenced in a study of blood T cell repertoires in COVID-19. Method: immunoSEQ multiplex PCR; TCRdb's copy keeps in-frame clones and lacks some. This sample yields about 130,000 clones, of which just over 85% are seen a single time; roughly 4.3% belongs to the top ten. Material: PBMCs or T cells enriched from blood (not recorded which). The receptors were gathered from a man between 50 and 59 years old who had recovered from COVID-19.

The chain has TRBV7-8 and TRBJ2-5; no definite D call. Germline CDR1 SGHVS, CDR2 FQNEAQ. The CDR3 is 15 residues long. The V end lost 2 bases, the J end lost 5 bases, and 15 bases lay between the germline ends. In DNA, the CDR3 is TGTGCCAGCAGCTTAACCCGGGTTACGGCCGAGACCCAGTACTTC. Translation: CASSLTRVTAETQYF. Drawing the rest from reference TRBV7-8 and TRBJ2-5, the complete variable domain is GAGVSQSPRYKVAKRGQDVALRCDPISGHVSLFWYQQALGQGPEFLTYFQNEAQLDKSGLPSDRFFAERPEGSVSTLKIQRTQQEDSAVYLCASSLTRVTAETQYFGPGTRLLVL.

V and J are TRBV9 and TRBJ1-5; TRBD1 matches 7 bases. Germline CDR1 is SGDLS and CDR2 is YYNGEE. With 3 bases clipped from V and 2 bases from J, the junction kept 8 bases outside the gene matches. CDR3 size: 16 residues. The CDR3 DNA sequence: TGTGCCAGCAGCGACGGTGGAGGGGGCGGCAATCAGCCCCAGCATTTT. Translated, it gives CASSDGGGGGNQPQHF.

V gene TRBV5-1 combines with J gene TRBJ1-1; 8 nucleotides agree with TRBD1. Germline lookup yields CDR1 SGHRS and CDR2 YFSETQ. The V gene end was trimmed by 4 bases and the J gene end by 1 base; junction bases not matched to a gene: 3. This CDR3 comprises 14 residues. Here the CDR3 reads CASSPGGENTEAFF. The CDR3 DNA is TGCGCCAGCAGCCCAGGGGGCGAGAACACTGAAGCTTTCTTT.

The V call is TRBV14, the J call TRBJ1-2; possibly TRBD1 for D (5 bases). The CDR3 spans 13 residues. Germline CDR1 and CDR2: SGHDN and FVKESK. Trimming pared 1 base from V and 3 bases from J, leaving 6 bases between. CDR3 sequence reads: CASSQGQYYGYTF. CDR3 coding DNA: TGTGCCAGCAGCCAAGGACAGTACTATGGCTACACCTTC.

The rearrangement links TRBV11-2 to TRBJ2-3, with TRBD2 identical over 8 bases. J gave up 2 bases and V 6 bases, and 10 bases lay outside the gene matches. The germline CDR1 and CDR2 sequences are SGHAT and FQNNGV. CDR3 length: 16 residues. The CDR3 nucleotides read TGTGCCAGCAGTTGGTGGAAGCGGGAGATCACAGATACGCAGTATTTT. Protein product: CASSWWKREITDTQYF.

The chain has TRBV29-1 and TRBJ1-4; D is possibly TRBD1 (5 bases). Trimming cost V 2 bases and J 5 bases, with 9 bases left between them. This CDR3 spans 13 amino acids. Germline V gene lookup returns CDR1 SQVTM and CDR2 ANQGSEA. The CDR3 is CSVERGPNEKLFF. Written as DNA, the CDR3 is TGCAGCGTTGAAAGGGGCCCGAATGAAAAACTGTTTTTT.

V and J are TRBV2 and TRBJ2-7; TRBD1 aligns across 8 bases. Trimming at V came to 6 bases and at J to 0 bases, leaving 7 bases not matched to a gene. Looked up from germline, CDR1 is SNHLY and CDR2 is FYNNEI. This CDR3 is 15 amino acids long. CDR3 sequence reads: CASSGDRGSSYEQYF. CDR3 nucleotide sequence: TGTGCCAGCAGCGGAGACAGGGGAAGCTCCTACGAGCAGTACTTC.

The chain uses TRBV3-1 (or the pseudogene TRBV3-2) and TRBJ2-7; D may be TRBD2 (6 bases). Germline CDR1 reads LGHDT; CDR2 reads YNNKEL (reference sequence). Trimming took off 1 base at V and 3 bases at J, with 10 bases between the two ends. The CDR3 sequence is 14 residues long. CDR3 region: CASSQGPGVYEQYF. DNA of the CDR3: TGTGCCAGCAGCCAAGGTCCGGGGGTCTACGAGCAGTACTTC.

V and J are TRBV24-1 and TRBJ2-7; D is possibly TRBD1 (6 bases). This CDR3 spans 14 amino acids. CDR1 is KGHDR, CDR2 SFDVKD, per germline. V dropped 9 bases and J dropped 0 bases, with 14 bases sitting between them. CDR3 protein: CATQPTGSSYEQYF. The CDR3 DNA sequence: TGTGCCACCCAACCGACAGGTTCCTCCTACGAGCAGTACTTC.

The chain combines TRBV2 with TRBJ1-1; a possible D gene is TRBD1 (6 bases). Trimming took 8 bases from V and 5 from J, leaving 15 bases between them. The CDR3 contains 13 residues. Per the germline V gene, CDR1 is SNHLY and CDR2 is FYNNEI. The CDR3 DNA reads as TGTGCCAGCTTTAGTACAGGGTGGACTGAAGCTTTCTTT. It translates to CASFSTGWTEAFF.

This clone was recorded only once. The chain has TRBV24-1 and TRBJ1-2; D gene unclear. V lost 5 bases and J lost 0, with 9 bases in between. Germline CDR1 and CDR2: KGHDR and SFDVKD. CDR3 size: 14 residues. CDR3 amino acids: CATSGLSANYGYTF. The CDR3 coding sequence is TGTGCCACCAGTGGCCTCTCGGCTAACTATGGCTACACCTTC.

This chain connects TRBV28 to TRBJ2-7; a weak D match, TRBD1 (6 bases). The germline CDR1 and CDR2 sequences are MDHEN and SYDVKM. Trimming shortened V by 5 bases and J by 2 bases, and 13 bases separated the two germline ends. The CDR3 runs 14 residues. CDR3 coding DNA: TGTGCCAGCAGTATACAGGGCCCCCCCTACGAGCAGTACGTC. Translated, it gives CASSIQGPPYEQYV.

The CDR3, as DNA: TGTGCCAGCAGTCCCCCAGGGCCCGCTCCCCAGCATTTT. The encoded protein is CASSPPGPAPQHF. This chain uses TRBV12-3 or TRBV12-4 with TRBJ1-5; D may be TRBD1 (5 bases). V was trimmed by 5 bases and J by 10 bases, leaving 15 bases between them. The CDR3 length is 13 residues.

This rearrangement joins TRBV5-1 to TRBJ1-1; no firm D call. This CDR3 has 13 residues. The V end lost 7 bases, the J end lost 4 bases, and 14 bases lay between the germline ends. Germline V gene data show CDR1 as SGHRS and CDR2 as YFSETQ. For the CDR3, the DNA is TGCGCCAGCGGAGCGGACCCGAGCACTGAAGCTTTCTTT. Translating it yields CASGADPSTEAFF. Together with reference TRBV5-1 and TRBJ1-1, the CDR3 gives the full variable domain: KAGVTQTPRYLIKTRGQQVTLSCSPISGHRSVSWYQQTPGQGLQFLFEYFSETQRNKGNFPGRFSGRQFSNSRSEMNVSTLELGDSALYLCASGADPSTEAFFGQGTRLTVV.

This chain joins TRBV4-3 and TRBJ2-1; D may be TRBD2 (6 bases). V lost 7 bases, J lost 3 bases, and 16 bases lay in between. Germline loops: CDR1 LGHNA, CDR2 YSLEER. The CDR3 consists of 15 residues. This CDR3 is CASTTRENGYNEQFF. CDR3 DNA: TGCGCCAGCACCACACGGGAGAATGGCTACAATGAGCAGTTCTTC.

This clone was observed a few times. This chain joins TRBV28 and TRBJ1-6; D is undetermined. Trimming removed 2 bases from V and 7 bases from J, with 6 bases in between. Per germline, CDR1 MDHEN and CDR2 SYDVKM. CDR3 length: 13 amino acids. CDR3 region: CASSLPLNSPLHF. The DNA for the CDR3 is TGTGCCAGCAGTTTACCCCTAAATTCACCCCTCCACTTT.

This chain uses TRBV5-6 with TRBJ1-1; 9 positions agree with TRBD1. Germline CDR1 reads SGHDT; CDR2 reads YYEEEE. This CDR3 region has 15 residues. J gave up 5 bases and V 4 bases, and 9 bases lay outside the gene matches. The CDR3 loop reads CASSPGQGLRTEAFF. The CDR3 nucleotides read TGTGCCAGCAGCCCCGGACAGGGGCTGAGGACTGAAGCTTTCTTT.